This TCR beta chain was sequenced in a study of T-cell memory formation after mild COVID-19. Via MiXCR, TCRdb re-called the 5' RACE reads, giving one row per CDR3 protein. Of around 90,000 distinct CDR3 sequences detected, about 16% appear once; the ten largest clones hold about 43%. Germline lookup yields CDR1 SGHVS and CDR2 FNYEAQ. The V end lost 3 bases, the J end lost 11 bases, and 13 bases lay between the germline ends. This CDR3 has 12 amino acids. The receptor's source is a young man who had mild COVID-19 (a few samples of this study predate the infection). Cell type and time point are not known. The sample was PBMCs or a T cell subset sorted from them (not recorded which). This sequence joins TRBV7-6 and TRBJ1-1, with a tentative D call TRBD1 (6 bases). CDR3 residues: CASSFGGGDAFF. For the CDR3, the DNA is TGTGCCAGCAGCTTCGGGGGCGGGGATGCTTTCTTT.